This T cell receptor (beta chain) was recorded in a study of blood T cell repertoires in COVID-19 (dated by TCRdb to the early 2020s). As for the study more broadly: The collaborator samples originated in the United States, Italy and Spain and spanned the acute and convalescent phases of COVID-19. Where available, HLA class I and class II types were obtained from metadata supplied by the sample provider rather than from assay-based typing. The repertoires were released in a freely available public database meant as a resource for research on the immune response to SARS-CoV-2. Nearly every sample came with metadata listing a de-identified subject ID, COVID-19 status, age in years and sex. Subjects who had been exposed to COVID-19, were actively infected with it, or had recovered from it provided the deeply sampled blood TCRbeta repertoires that made up the dataset. Samples were obtained from the ongoing ImmuneRACE study (first 160 participants) and from over 1,000 subjects provided by 6 global collaborators. The prospective study material was composed of cDNA or gDNA derived from T cells, B-cell-depleted T cells, or PBMCs. Study-wide findings and limitations: The amount of clinical and demographic metadata varied by source and participant and was provided uncurated.

The germline V gene encodes CDR1 SGHDN and CDR2 FVKESK. V is trimmed back by 2 bases and J by 1 base, and the junction contains 16 bases that no gene match accounts for. The CDR3 covers 20 residues, taking in both the cysteine and the phenylalanine. Solely the CDR3 DNA is kept, with 60 bases framed from the first base. In the prospective study, participants were 18 to 89 years old, resided in 24 geographic areas of the United States, and were enrolled through a virtual design. Cohort assignment in the prospective study relied on participant-reported clinical history from a screening survey and a study questionnaire. Recovered participants in ImmuneRACE Cohort 3 were defined by two consecutive negative NP/OP PCR tests, clearance by a healthcare professional, or resolution of symptoms. Each participant in the prospective study had whole blood, serum and a nasopharyngeal or oropharyngeal swab collected by mobile phlebotomists. Over a roughly two-month period, participants in the prospective study had the option of providing additional blood draws and questionnaires. Blood samples from the prospective study were shipped frozen or at room temperature prior to DNA extraction.

TCRbeta CDR3 regions were amplified from genomic DNA by means of the immunoSEQ Assay, a bias-controlled multiplex PCR. Per the original workflow: Within the assay, amplification of reference gene primers was used to estimate how many nucleated cells each sample contained. To quantify the absolute abundance of each unique TCRbeta CDR3 rearrangement, sequence reads were collapsed and filtered. Productive Simpson clonality was computed per sample as the square root of Simpson's diversity index over productive rearrangements. The table comes from immuneACCESS by way of TCRdb, which keeps in-frame sequences with V and J called. Part of the clones is missing from these tables; in studies checked, under half for an unresolved V gene and the rest for unknown reasons. That table gives V, J and clone size, and the DNA gave D and trimming. This sample lists roughly 300,000 clones; 85% were detected once. Roughly 2.7% of the sample rests with the top ten.

To note about this clone: This clone's antigen is unknown. Per-base quality was not reported, and no clone a single base away is much larger than it.

The clonotype originates from a woman aged 50 to 60 who had recovered from COVID-19. The chain links TRBV14 with TRBJ1-1; TRBD1 fits 10 bases in the junction. The material sequenced was PBMCs or T cells enriched from blood (not recorded which). The CDR3 region reads CASSQFQAGQGWSENTEAFF. The sequence in DNA is TGTGCCAGCAGCCAATTTCAAGCGGGACAGGGGTGGTCGGAGAACACTGAAGCTTTCTTT.